These 27 T cell receptor beta chains originate from one sample sequenced in a study of blood T cells in healthy people across ages. A second PCR of about 6 to 12 cycles used a sample-barcoded 5' primer and a J-beta primer mix. MiXCR was run by TCRdb on the 5' RACE reads, yielding one entry per CDR3 protein. This table has some 940,000 distinct CDR3 sequences, almost 30% appearing once. This same sample was also taken into another study, of T cells of mothers and their children.

The sequenced sample consisted of blood. These receptors were collected from a middle-aged woman in good health.

Remarks on this clonotype: This may come from a read error, since a much larger clone is one base off. J is TRBJ2-1 and V is TRBV12-3 or TRBV12-4; TRBD2 matches 16 bases. The DNA matches TRBJ2-7 better at its end, which makes the J call doubtful. The CDR3 loop spans 21 amino acids. The CDR3 loop is CASSLHHRGLAGGSSYNEQYF. The CDR3 nucleotides are TGTGCCAGCAGTTTACACCATCGGGGACTAGCGGGGGGGAGCTCCTACAATGAGCAGTACTTC.

This clonotype came up many times. The chain has TRBV25-1 and TRBJ2-1; D is unclear. This CDR3 comprises 13 residues. Per the germline V gene, CDR1 is MGHDK and CDR2 is SYGVNS. The V end was cut by 3 bases, the J end by 3 bases, with 6 bases between. CDR3 amino acids: CASSDFRYNEQFF. CDR3 coding DNA: TGTGCCAGCAGTGATTTTCGCTACAATGAGCAGTTCTTC.

This clonotype appeared many times. A much larger clone lies a single base off, so this may be a read error. This chain links TRBV6-4 with TRBJ2-1, with TRBD1 identical over 12 bases. With the DNA end fitting TRBJ2-7 better, the J assignment may be wrong. The CDR3 has 15 residues. Germline-derived CDR1 and CDR2 are MRHNA and SNTAGT. The CDR3 DNA reads TGTGCCAGCAGTGACGGGACAGGGGGCTACAATGAGCAGTACTTC. Translated, it gives CASSDGTGGYNEQYF.

This clonotype showed up many times. The rearrangement joins TRBV20-1 to TRBJ2-1; D is unresolved. The V gene lost 5 bases and the J gene lost 7 bases, with 12 bases spanning the gap. Germline CDR1 and CDR2: DFQATT and SNEGSKA (reference sequence). CDR3 length: 12 residues. CDR3 sequence (DNA): TGCAGTGCTCGCCGTTCCCAGAATGAGCAGTTCTTC. Translated, it gives CSARRSQNEQFF.

There are a few counts of this clonotype. The V call is TRBV4-3, the J call TRBJ2-1; D uncertain. Germline V gene sequence: CDR1 LGHNA, CDR2 YSLEER. The CDR3 runs to 13 residues. Trimming pared 5 bases from V and 3 bases from J, leaving 8 bases between. This chain's CDR3 is CASSTMGYNEQFF. CDR3 DNA: TGCGCCAGCAGCACTATGGGCTACAATGAGCAGTTCTTC.

The chain carries TRBV7-9 and TRBJ1-5; 8 nucleotides agree with TRBD1. V trimming: 1 base; J trimming: 3 bases; junction bases outside the gene matches: 5. The CDR3 contains 16 residues. CDR1 is SEHNR and CDR2 is FQNEAQ in the germline V gene (reference sequence). The CDR3 loop is CASSLGAGGFNQPQHF. The CDR3 nucleotides read TGTGCCAGCAGCTTAGGGGCAGGGGGCTTCAATCAGCCCCAGCATTTT.

A remark on this clonotype: One end of the junction fails to match germline, which may point to a read error. Here the CDR3 DNA reads TGCGCCAGTAGCTTAGTCCGAGACAGGGCCTACGAGCAGTACTTC. Amino acid sequence: CASSLVRDRAYEQYF. V and J are TRBV5-1 and TRBJ2-7, with TRBD1 identical over 7 bases. The CDR3 has 15 residues. The germline V gene has CDR1 SGHRS and CDR2 YFSETQ.

This clonotype has more than one count but fewer than ten. The rearrangement links TRBV28 to TRBJ2-3; no reliable D call. The CDR3 loop spans 16 amino acids. V dropped 6 bases and J dropped 2 bases, with 18 bases sitting between them. Germline-derived CDR1 and CDR2 are MDHEN and SYDVKM. The CDR3 sequence: CASSPDVQPATDTQYF. The CDR3 DNA follows: TGTGCCAGCAGCCCAGACGTACAGCCCGCCACAGATACGCAGTATTTT.

This clonotype was found many times. V and J are TRBV3-1 and TRBJ1-2; D unresolved. Looked up from germline, CDR1 is LGHDT and CDR2 is YNNKEL (reference sequence). The CDR3 runs to 10 residues. Trimming cost V 6 bases and J 6 bases, with 5 bases left between them. CDR3 amino acids: CASRGDGYTF. CDR3 DNA sequence: TGTGCCAGCAGGGGCGATGGCTACACCTTC.

This clonotype was seen a few times. The J gene is TRBJ2-1, the V gene TRBV5-1; D gene unclear. Germline assignment: CDR1 SGHRS and CDR2 YFSETQ. V was trimmed by 0 bases and J by 7 bases, leaving 17 bases between them. CDR3 length equals 16 residues. The CDR3: CASSLEAQEILNEQFF. The CDR3 nucleotides are TGCGCCAGCAGCTTGGAAGCCCAGGAAATCCTAAATGAGCAGTTCTTC.

Comment on this clonotype: At one of its ends the junction is not consistent with the germline gene, which may arise from a read error. This chain uses TRBV20-1 with TRBJ2-7, with a weak D call TRBD1 (5 bases). The CDR3 is 15 residues long. CDR1 is DFQATT and CDR2 is SNEGSKA in the germline V gene (reference sequence). The CDR3 region is CSARDQGKLDYEQYF. The CDR3 DNA follows: TGCAGTGCGAGAGATCAGGGCAAATTGGACTACGAGCAGTACTTC.

The chain combines TRBV28 with TRBJ1-3; D may be TRBD1 (5 bases). Per the germline V gene, CDR1 is MDHEN and CDR2 is SYDVKM. The V end lost 7 bases, the J end lost 9 bases, and 13 bases lay between the germline ends. This CDR3 region has 12 residues. Here the CDR3 reads CASTKPGGTIYF. The CDR3 nucleotides are TGTGCCAGCACGAAACCCGGGGGCACCATATATTTT.

V and J are TRBV20-1 and TRBJ1-1; D gene ambiguous. Looked up from germline, CDR1 is DFQATT and CDR2 is SNEGSKA (reference sequence). V lost 5 bases and J lost 6, with 16 bases in between. The length of the CDR3 is 13 residues. CDR3 sequence reads: CSAYRTANAEAFF. The CDR3 nucleotides are TGCAGTGCTTATAGGACGGCCAACGCTGAAGCTTTCTTT.

This clonotype was detected a few times. A much bigger clone sits one base away, suggesting this may be a read error. The chain recombines TRBV5-1 with TRBJ2-7; D perhaps matches TRBD2 (5 bases). V was clipped by 1 base and J by 3 bases, with 17 bases between them. CDR1 SGHRS and CDR2 YFSETQ come from the germline V gene. This CDR3 is 16 amino acids long. The CDR3 is CASSLIYGVSGYEQYF. The CDR3, as DNA: TGCGCCAGCAGCTTGATTTACGGGGTATCTGGCTACGAGCAGTACTTC.

In this sample, this clonotype turned up many times. V usage is TRBV10-3 and J usage is TRBJ2-3; D uncertain. CDR1 and CDR2 (germline): ENHRY, SYGVKD. The CDR3 spans 15 residues. The germline V and J ends were trimmed by 2 bases and 0 bases, with 9 bases remaining between them. The DNA for the CDR3 is TGTGCCATCAGTGAGGTTGGCAGTAGCACAGATACGCAGTATTTT. Its translation: CAISEVGSSTDTQYF.

The J gene is TRBJ1-1, the V gene TRBV5-1, with TRBD1 as a possible D gene (6 bases). Trimming left V 3 bases short and J 3 bases short, with 15 bases between. The V gene's germline CDR1 is SGHRS and CDR2 YFSETQ. This CDR3 spans 15 amino acids. The CDR3 here is CASSSDQGQDTEAFF. As DNA, the CDR3 is TGCGCCAGCAGCTCCGACCAGGGGCAGGACACTGAAGCTTTCTTT.

In regard to this clonotype: A much larger clone lies a single base off, so this may be a read error. This CDR3 reads CASSLATLGNEQYF. In DNA form, the CDR3 reads TGCGCCAGCAGCTTGGCAACGTTAGGCAATGAGCAGTACTTC. This chain connects TRBV5-1 to TRBJ2-1; D remains unclear. TRBJ2-7 matches the DNA end more closely, so the J call is doubtful. Germline loops: CDR1 SGHRS, CDR2 YFSETQ. This CDR3 spans 14 amino acids.

The rearrangement joins TRBV30 to TRBJ2-1; 7 nucleotides line up with TRBD1. Germline lookup yields CDR1 GTSNPN and CDR2 SVGIG (reference sequence). The length of the CDR3 is 15 residues. V gave up 0 bases and J gave up 7 bases; unmatched junction bases: 9. The CDR3 region is CAWSVGTVSRNEQFF. The CDR3 DNA is TGTGCCTGGAGTGTAGGGACAGTATCCCGGAATGAGCAGTTCTTC.

V and J are TRBV5-1 and TRBJ1-1, with 9 bases fitting TRBD1. The CDR3 runs 14 residues. CDR1 and CDR2 from the germline V gene are SGHRS and YFSETQ. Unmatched junction bases numbered 5, after V lost 3 bases and J lost 5 bases. CDR3 sequence (DNA): TGCGCCAGCAGCTCCGGGACAGGGTGGACTGAAGCTTTCTTT. This encodes CASSSGTGWTEAFF.

There are a few counts of this clonotype. The chain employs TRBV7-9 and TRBJ2-5; 7 bases align to TRBD1. CDR1 and CDR2 from the germline V gene are SEHNR and FQNEAQ (reference sequence). This CDR3 contains 13 residues. J lost 5 bases, V lost 5 bases, and 5 bases had no gene match. The CDR3 region is CASSDTGEETQYF. In DNA form, the CDR3 reads TGTGCCAGCAGCGATACAGGGGAGGAGACCCAGTACTTC.

The table lists this clonotype with many counts. The chain uses TRBV20-1 and TRBJ2-5, with D possibly matching TRBD1 (5 bases). With 1 base removed from V and 4 bases from J, the gap between germline ends came to 16 bases. Looked up from germline, CDR1 is DFQATT and CDR2 is SNEGSKA (reference sequence). There are 15 residues in the CDR3. The chain's CDR3 is CSARVSAKTVETQYF. CDR3 DNA: TGCAGTGCTAGAGTCTCCGCGAAGACAGTAGAGACCCAGTACTTC.

In the case of this clonotype: A much larger clone differs by one base, so this may be a read error. The rearrangement joins TRBV15 to TRBJ1-2, with a tentative D call TRBD1 (6 bases). CDR1 LNHNV and CDR2 YYDKDF come from the germline V gene (reference sequence). The CDR3 covers 13 residues. The CDR3 bases are TGTGCCGCCAGCAGAGGGGGAGGACTGGGCTACACCTTC. It yields the protein CAASRGGGLGYTF.

The table lists this clonotype with a few counts. DNA for the CDR3: TGTGCCAGCAGTTATAGCCCTCTGGGGAGCAATCAGCCCCAGCATTTT. Amino acid sequence: CASSYSPLGSNQPQHF. V usage is TRBV6-5 and J usage is TRBJ1-5; no clear D. The V end lost 3 bases, the J end lost 1 base, and 13 bases lay between the germline ends. The germline V gene encodes CDR1 MNHEY and CDR2 SVGAGI. There are 16 residues in the CDR3.

Turning to this clonotype: A much bigger clone sits one base away, suggesting this may be a read error. J is TRBJ2-5 and V is TRBV5-1; D perhaps matches TRBD1 (5 bases). Per germline, CDR1 SGHRS and CDR2 YFSETQ. The CDR3 covers 15 residues. For the CDR3, the DNA is TGCGTCAGCAGCTCCCAGGGAACCTCCGGGGAGACCCAGTACTTC. Protein: CVSSSQGTSGETQYF.

As regards this clonotype: A much bigger clone sits one base away, suggesting this may be a read error. The chain joins TRBV20-1 to TRBJ2-5; D is perhaps TRBD2 (6 bases). CDR1 DFQATT and CDR2 SNEGSKA come from the germline V gene (reference sequence). The CDR3 loop spans 13 amino acids. For the CDR3, the DNA is TGCACCCCTGGGCAGGGAGGTTTACTTGAGCAGTACTTC. It encodes CTPGQGGLLEQYF.

The chain combines TRBV7-2 with TRBJ1-2; D not certain. CDR3 size: 14 residues. Germline assignment: CDR1 SGHTA and CDR2 FQGNSA. Trimming removed 4 bases at V and 4 bases at J, with 13 bases between. The CDR3 loop reads CASSSLGGSYGYTF. The CDR3 DNA reads as TGTGCCAGCAGCTCCTTAGGAGGGAGCTATGGCTACACCTTC.

V is TRBV12-3 or TRBV12-4 and J is TRBJ1-1, with TRBD1 identical over 8 bases. The CDR3 contains 13 residues. V lost 6 bases, J lost 7 bases, and 7 bases stayed unmatched. The CDR3 DNA is TGTGCCAGCAGGCGGACAGGGATAAGTGAAGCTTTCTTT. Its translation is CASRRTGISEAFF.